The next 9 T cell receptor beta chains were all read from a single sample in a study of OX40 agonist ivuxolimab in advanced cancers. Assay used: immunoSEQ multiplex PCR; TCRdb lists only in-frame clones, some missing. The sample contains roughly 64,000 clones, 75% to 95% of which appear only once. This sample comprised CD4+ or CD8+ T cells sorted from blood, obtained in a trial of the OX40 agonist ivuxolimab. These receptor sequences come from an adult with an advanced solid tumor such as melanoma, head and neck, liver or kidney cancer.

V and J are TRBV5-1 and TRBJ2-7, with D perhaps being TRBD1 or TRBD2 (5 bases each). The CDR3 has 15 residues. The V and J ends lost 2 bases and 2 bases respectively, with 14 bases between them. Germline CDR1 reads SGHRS; CDR2 reads YFSETQ. As DNA, the CDR3 is TGCGCCAGCAGCTTTACGCAGGGACCTCCCTACGAGCAGTACTTC. This gives the protein CASSFTQGPPYEQYF.

J is TRBJ2-2 and V is TRBV6-6; possibly TRBD2 for D (5 bases). V lost 5 bases and J lost 4, with 11 bases in between. This CDR3 is built from 14 residues. The germline gives CDR1 MNHNY, CDR2 SVGAGI (reference sequence). The CDR3 sequence: CASSDWTLTGELFF. CDR3 nucleotide sequence: TGTGCCAGCAGTGATTGGACTCTCACCGGGGAGCTGTTTTTT.

The genes are TRBV5-1 and TRBJ1-1; 8 bases match TRBD1. Germline loops: CDR1 SGHRS, CDR2 YFSETQ. The CDR3 covers 14 residues. V was clipped by 5 bases and J by 4 bases; unmatched bases: 7. The CDR3 nucleotides read TGCGCCAGCAGACCTCTACAGGGGGGCACTGAAGCTTTCTTT. Translated, it gives CASRPLQGGTEAFF.

The CDR3 nucleotides read TGTGCCAGTAGCCTAACTAGCGCCCAAGAGACCCAGTACTTC. Protein product: CASSLTSAQETQYF. V gene TRBV19 combines with J gene TRBJ2-5; 7 bases line up with TRBD2. This CDR3 has 14 amino acids. The germline V gene encodes CDR1 LNHDA and CDR2 SQIVND (reference sequence). The trim removed 6 bases at V and 1 base at J, leaving 5 bases unmatched.

The genes are TRBV6-5 and TRBJ2-2; D is uncertain. The germline CDR1 and CDR2 sequences are MNHEY and SVGAGI. The CDR3 length is 15 residues. V lost 7 bases to trimming and J lost 0 bases, with 12 bases between them. The CDR3, as DNA: TGTGCCAGCACTCTGGACCTTACGAACACCGGGGAGCTGTTTTTT. Translating gives CASTLDLTNTGELFF.

The chain carries TRBV5-6 and TRBJ1-2; D remains unclear. The CDR3 is made up of 14 amino acids. The germline V and J ends were trimmed by 5 bases and 3 bases, with 14 bases remaining between them. The germline V gene has CDR1 SGHDT and CDR2 YYEEEE. The CDR3 nucleotides are TGTGCCAGCAGACCCGGTCGACGCGACTATGGCTACACCTTC. Its translation: CASRPGRRDYGYTF. The full variable domain, rest sourced from reference TRBV5-6 and TRBJ1-2, is DAGVTQSPTHLIKTRGQQVTLRCSPKSGHDTVSWYQQALGQGPQFIFQYYEEEERQRGNFPDRFSGHQFPNYSSELNVNALLLGDSALYLCASRPGRRDYGYTFGSGTRLTVV.

The chain employs TRBV7-2 and TRBJ1-1; D remains ambiguous. Germline CDR1 and CDR2: SGHTA and FQGNSA. This CDR3 is built from 14 residues. The ends were cut back, 4 bases at V and 9 bases at J, with 18 bases in the middle. CDR3 protein: CASSYPTPRTKAFF. The CDR3 nucleotides are TGTGCCAGCAGCTACCCTACGCCGCGGACTAAAGCTTTCTTT.

This clone has just one count. V gene TRBV28 combines with J gene TRBJ2-5; 10 bases line up with TRBD2. Losses at the gene ends were 3 bases for V and 5 bases for J; bases not matched to a gene: 12. Germline loops: CDR1 MDHEN, CDR2 SYDVKM. The CDR3 has 17 amino acids. CDR3 bases: TGTGCCAGCAGTTTGGCTAAGTCTAGCGGGAGCGGGGAGACCCAGTACTTC. Residues: CASSLAKSSGSGETQYF.

The chain is built from TRBV9 and TRBJ2-1; TRBD2 matches at 9 bases. V trimming: 0 bases; J trimming: 9 bases; junction bases outside the gene matches: 10. The CDR3 extends over 16 amino acids. The germline V gene encodes CDR1 SGDLS and CDR2 YYNGEE. CDR3 nucleotides: TGTGCCAGCAGCGTAGCACCAGCGGGAGGAGTTGGTGAGCAGTTCTTC. It translates to CASSVAPAGGVGEQFF.